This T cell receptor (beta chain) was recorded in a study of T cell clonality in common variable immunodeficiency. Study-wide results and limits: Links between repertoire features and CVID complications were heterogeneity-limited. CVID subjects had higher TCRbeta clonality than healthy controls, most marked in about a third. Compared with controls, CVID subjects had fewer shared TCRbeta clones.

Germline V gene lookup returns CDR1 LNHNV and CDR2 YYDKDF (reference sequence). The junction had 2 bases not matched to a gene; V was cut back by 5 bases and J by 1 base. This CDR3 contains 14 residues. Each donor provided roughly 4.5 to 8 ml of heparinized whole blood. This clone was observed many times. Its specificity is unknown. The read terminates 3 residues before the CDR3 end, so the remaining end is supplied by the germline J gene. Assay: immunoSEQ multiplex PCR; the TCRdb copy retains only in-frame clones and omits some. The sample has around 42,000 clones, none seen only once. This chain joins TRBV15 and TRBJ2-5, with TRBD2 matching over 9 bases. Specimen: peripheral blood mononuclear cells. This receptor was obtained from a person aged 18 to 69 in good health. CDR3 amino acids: CATSGGGAQETQYF. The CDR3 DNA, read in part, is TGTGCCACCAGCGGCGGGGGGGCCCAAGAGACC. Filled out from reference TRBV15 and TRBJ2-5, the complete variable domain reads DAMVIQNPRYQVTQFGKPVTLSCSQTLNHNVMYWYQQKSSQAPKLLFHYYDKDFNNEADTPDNFQSRRPNTSFCFLDIRSPGLGDTAMYLCATSGGGAQETQYFGPGTRLLVL.